Each of the 27 T cell receptor beta chains below was sequenced from the same sample in a study of regulatory T cells in long-lasting Graves disease. Time point here: newly diagnosed GD, antithyroid drugs for less than 3 months. PBMCs were the source of the RNA used for TCR sequencing. Investigators prepared the TCR beta libraries by applying iRepertoire HTBI primers and Arm-PCR of CDR3 regions. TCRdb re-called the multiplex PCR reads with MiXCR, one entry per CDR3 protein. The data show about 420,000 distinct CDR3 sequences, around 17% seen once. The sample was also linked to a second study, of T cells in Graves' hyperthyroidism and ophthalmopathy.

Sequencing was performed on peripheral blood mononuclear cells (PBMCs), taken at new diagnosis, from a patient treated with antithyroid drugs. The receptor source for this set is a woman between 18 and 30 years old with Graves disease.

This clonotype was seen at least ten times. The rearrangement uses TRBV28 and TRBJ2-5; 10 bases line up with TRBD1. Trimming removed 4 bases from V and 3 bases from J; junction bases left unmatched: 5. CDR3 length: 15 residues. CDR1 MDHEN and CDR2 SYDVKM come from the germline V gene. The CDR3 region has the DNA TGTGCCAGCAGTTCACCCGGGACAGGGGAAGAGACCCAGTACTTC. It encodes CASSSPGTGEETQYF.

Details on this clonotype: One base away lies a much larger clone, so this may be a sequencing read error. The chain uses TRBV3-1 and TRBJ2-7; possibly TRBD2 for D (6 bases). Deletions cut 1 base from V and 0 bases from J, with 7 bases between. The CDR3 totals 14 residues. Germline CDR1 and CDR2: LGHDT and YNNKEL (reference sequence). CDR3 in amino acids: CASSQVEGSYEQYF. CDR3 nucleotide sequence: TGTGCCAGCAGCCAAGTGGAGGGCTCCTACGAGCAGTACTTC.

This clonotype was detected once. Possible read error: a much larger clone is one base away. This chain links TRBV3-2 with TRBJ2-1; the D call TRBD2 from the table was never checked on the DNA. TRBV3-2 is described as a pseudogene. The CDR3 has 15 amino acids. CDR3 DNA sequence: TGTGCCAGCCGCCAAGCCCTAGCGGGAGCGAATGAGCAGTTCTTC. It yields the protein CASRQALAGANEQFF.

This clonotype has a count of ten or more. The chain links TRBV5-5 to TRBJ2-7, with 7 bases that match TRBD1. Germline V gives CDR1 SGHKS, CDR2 YYEKEE (reference sequence). Unmatched junction bases numbered 8, after V lost 4 bases and J lost 4 bases. CDR3 length: 14 residues. CDR3 amino acids: CASSTEGAGYEQYF. In nucleotides, the CDR3 is TGTGCCAGCAGCACCGAGGGGGCCGGATACGAGCAGTACTTC.

This chain links TRBV7-2 with TRBJ1-3; no reliable D call. V was shortened by 4 bases and J by 0 bases, with 7 bases between the two germline ends. Germline V CDR1 and CDR2: SGHTA, FQGNSA. This CDR3 comprises 14 residues. The chain's CDR3 is CASSYRDSGNTIYF. In nucleotides, the CDR3 is TGTGCCAGCAGCTACCGGGACTCTGGAAACACCATATATTTT. Full variable domain (missing parts from reference TRBV7-2 and TRBJ1-3): GAGVSQSPSNKVTEKGKDVELRCDPISGHTALYWYRQSLGQGLEFLIYFQGNSAPDKSGLPSDRFSAERTGGSVSTLTIQRTQQEDSAVYLCASSYRDSGNTIYFGEGSWLTVV.

This clonotype has a single count. This may come from a read error, since a much larger clone is one base off. The rearrangement uses TRBV3-1 and TRBJ1-4; the D gene is possibly TRBD1 (5 bases). Germline CDR1 is LGHDT and CDR2 is YNNKEL (reference sequence). The CDR3 totals 12 residues. This CDR3 is CASSHPRGKLLF. In DNA form, the CDR3 reads TGTGCCAGCAGCCATCCTCGGGGGAAACTGCTTTTT. The variable domain in full, completed from reference TRBV3-1 and TRBJ1-4, reads DTAVSQTPKYLVTQMGNDKSIKCEQNLGHDTMYWYKQDSKKFLKIMFSYNNKELIINETVPNRFSPKSPDKAHLNLHINSLELGDSAVYFCASSHPRGKLLFGSGTQLSVL.

This clonotype occurred a few times. The chain recombines TRBV12-3 or TRBV12-4 with TRBJ1-5; a possible D gene is TRBD1 (6 bases). The CDR3 loop spans 15 amino acids. Trimming removed 6 bases from V and 6 bases from J, with 18 bases in between. CDR3 region: CASSITGRGGQPQHF. In DNA, the CDR3 is TGTGCCAGCAGCATTACGGGCAGGGGAGGTCAGCCCCAGCATTTT.

This clonotype was recorded many times. CDR3 in DNA: TGTGCCAGCAGCCAAGTCGAGGCGCCAGATACGCAGTATTTT. Translation gives CASSQVEAPDTQYF. The chain has TRBV3-1 and TRBJ2-3; the D is unclear. The V and J ends lost 1 base and 4 bases respectively, with 9 bases between them. This CDR3 comprises 14 residues. From germline, CDR1 is LGHDT and CDR2 YNNKEL (reference sequence).

To note about this clonotype: With only one base between it and a far larger clone, this is likely a read error. This CDR3 reads CASSSGQRNTEAFF. CDR3 sequence (DNA): TGTGCCAGCAGTTCGGGACAGAGGAACACTGAAGCTTTCTTT. The gene calls are TRBV6-5 and TRBJ1-1; TRBD1 matches 7 bases. Germline V lookup: CDR1 MNHEY, CDR2 SVGAGI. With V trimmed by 4 bases and J by 1 base, 3 bases remained unmatched. This CDR3 spans 14 amino acids.

J is TRBJ2-3 and V is TRBV5-1; a weak D match, TRBD1 (5 bases). This CDR3 has 14 residues. V dropped 7 bases and J dropped 4 bases, with 16 bases sitting between them. Germline V lookup: CDR1 SGHRS, CDR2 YFSETQ. The CDR3 sequence is CASGKFLGPDTQYF. The CDR3 DNA reads as TGCGCCAGCGGCAAGTTCTTGGGGCCAGATACGCAGTATTTT.

Details on this clonotype: A much larger clone differs from this one at a single base, so this may be a read error. J is TRBJ2-7 and V is TRBV7-2; D call uncertain. The CDR3 has 15 amino acids. V was cut by 5 bases and J by 7 bases, with 21 bases left in between. Germline-derived CDR1 and CDR2 are SGHTA and FQGNSA. The CDR3 coding sequence is TGTGCCAGCAGCCCACGTACGTACTCCTACAATGAGCAGTACTTC. This gives the protein CASSPRTYSYNEQYF.

This clonotype was found many times. The chain links TRBV29-1 to TRBJ1-1; no definite D call. Deletions cut 4 bases from V and 5 bases from J, with 11 bases between. This CDR3 contains 12 residues. Germline assignment: CDR1 SQVTM and CDR2 ANQGSEA. The CDR3 here is CSVVLGYTEAFF. CDR3 sequence (DNA): TGCAGCGTTGTCCTGGGTTATACTGAAGCTTTCTTT.

This clonotype was counted at least ten times. The V and J genes are TRBV20-1 and TRBJ2-3; 9 bases match TRBD2. Losses at the gene ends were 5 bases for V and 6 bases for J; bases not matched to a gene: 15. CDR1 DFQATT and CDR2 SNEGSKA come from the germline V gene (reference sequence). There are 16 residues in the CDR3. CDR3 nucleotide sequence: TGCAGTGCTTCCATCCCTTTAGCGGGAGTTTCCGATACGCAGTATTTT. This translates into CSASIPLAGVSDTQYF.

The V and J genes are TRBV19 and TRBJ1-1, with TRBD1 matching over 9 bases. Germline V gene lookup returns CDR1 LNHDA and CDR2 SQIVND (reference sequence). The trim removed 4 bases at V and 4 bases at J, leaving 4 bases unmatched. The CDR3 spans 14 residues. Here the CDR3 reads CASSTRTGVTEAFF. In DNA form, the CDR3 reads TGTGCCAGTAGTACCCGGACAGGGGTCACTGAAGCTTTCTTT. The whole variable domain, filled in from reference TRBV19 and TRBJ1-1, reads DGGITQSPKYLFRKEGQNVTLSCEQNLNHDAMYWYRQDPGQGLRLIYYSQIVNDFQKGDIAEGYSVSREKKESFPLTVTSAQKNPTAFYLCASSTRTGVTEAFFGQGTRLTVV.

The chain employs TRBV10-2 and TRBJ2-5, with D tentatively TRBD1 (6 bases). The length of the CDR3 is 16 residues. CDR1 is WSHSY, CDR2 SAAADI, per germline. The V gene lost 7 bases and the J gene lost 5 bases, with 23 bases spanning the gap. CDR3 region: CASTISRDTLVETQYF. CDR3 nucleotides: TGCGCCAGCACGATATCCCGGGACACACTCGTGGAGACCCAGTACTTC.

This clonotype was detected ten times or more. This chain connects TRBV12-3 or TRBV12-4 to TRBJ2-7; D not certain. Trimming removed 3 bases from V and 4 bases from J, with 13 bases in between. The CDR3 is 14 residues long. The chain's CDR3 is CASSFIDEQYEQYF. The CDR3 DNA reads as TGTGCCAGCAGTTTTATTGACGAACAGTACGAGCAGTACTTC.

Only a few counts were recorded for this clonotype. DNA for the CDR3: TGTGCCAGCAGCTCCCAGAACCCCCTTACGGGCGAAAAACTGTTTTTT. Translated, it gives CASSSQNPLTGEKLFF. This chain links TRBV6-2 or TRBV6-3 with TRBJ1-4; no clear D gene. CDR1 and CDR2 (germline): MNHEY, SVGEGT. V shed 6 bases and J shed 8 bases, with 22 bases lying between them. The length of the CDR3 is 16 residues.

This clonotype was seen more than once but under ten times. The rearrangement links TRBV20-1 to TRBJ2-7; unclear D gene. From germline, CDR1 is DFQATT and CDR2 SNEGSKA (reference sequence). V lost 1 base, J lost 2 bases, and 12 bases lay in between. The CDR3 spans 14 residues. The CDR3: CSARGITNPYEQYF. The CDR3 nucleotides are TGCAGTGCTAGAGGTATAACCAATCCCTACGAGCAGTACTTC.

The CDR3 DNA is TGCGCCAGCAGCTCGACAGGGCCGGGGGAGACCCAGTACTTC. Protein product: CASSSTGPGETQYF. The chain has TRBV5-1 and TRBJ2-5, with 7 bases identical to TRBD1. Germline CDR1 and CDR2: SGHRS and YFSETQ. The CDR3 is made up of 14 amino acids. With 3 bases clipped from V and 5 bases from J, the junction kept 7 bases outside the gene matches.

CDR3: CASSYSVRGQSSYNSPLHF. The CDR3, as DNA: TGTGCCAGCAGTTACTCAGTCAGGGGGCAGAGCTCCTATAATTCACCCCTCCACTTT. The V gene is TRBV6-2 or TRBV6-3, the J gene TRBJ1-6, with TRBD1 identical over 8 bases. The CDR3 is made up of 19 amino acids. Germline V lookup: CDR1 MNHEY, CDR2 SVGEGT. V lost 0 bases to trimming and J lost 0 bases; unmatched junction nucleotides: 7.

In its sample, this clonotype was seen many times. The CDR3 nucleotides read TGCAGTGCTAGAGATCGGACTAGCGGGAGTCGAACAGATACGCAGTATTTT. Translating it yields CSARDRTSGSRTDTQYF. The chain joins TRBV20-1 to TRBJ2-3; 13 bases are a match to TRBD2. Per germline, CDR1 DFQATT and CDR2 SNEGSKA (reference sequence). This CDR3 is 17 amino acids long. V lost 0 bases, J lost 3 bases, and 6 bases stayed unmatched.

This clonotype was picked up many times. V is TRBV7-2 and J is TRBJ1-3; 9 bases are shared with TRBD1. This CDR3 comprises 15 residues. Germline V gives CDR1 SGHTA, CDR2 FQGNSA. The V and J ends lost 5 bases and 5 bases, in that order; junction bases with no gene match: 7. The CDR3 loop is CASSDNRGQRNTIYF. The CDR3 nucleotides are TGTGCCAGCAGCGATAACAGGGGGCAGAGAAACACCATATATTTT.

This clonotype was seen a handful of times. The chain employs TRBV7-9 and TRBJ1-5; 8 bases align to TRBD1. This CDR3 is built from 14 residues. V lost 5 bases and J lost 7; bases outside the gene matches: 7. Germline V gives CDR1 SEHNR, CDR2 FQNEAQ (reference sequence). The CDR3 spells CASSQDRVGQPQHF. The CDR3 DNA follows: TGTGCCAGCAGCCAGGACAGGGTGGGCCAGCCCCAGCATTTT.

This clonotype has a handful of counts. The V call is TRBV5-5, the J call TRBJ2-1, with 7 bases matching TRBD1. J lost 6 bases, V lost 1 base, and 7 bases had no gene match. CDR3 size: 15 residues. Germline V CDR1 and CDR2: SGHKS, YYEKEE (reference sequence). DNA for the CDR3: TGTGCCAGCAGCTTGCGTAGGACAGGCCCCAATGAGCAGTTCTTC. Translated, it gives CASSLRRTGPNEQFF.

The chain employs TRBV4-1 and TRBJ2-7; D may be TRBD2 (6 bases). Per the germline V gene, CDR1 is MGHRA and CDR2 is YSYEKL. Trimming pared 4 bases from V and 0 bases from J, leaving 16 bases between. This CDR3 has 16 amino acids. The CDR3 region has the DNA TGCGCCAGCAGCCCAGATGCAGAGGGAGGCTCCTACGAGCAGTACTTC. Translated: CASSPDAEGGSYEQYF.

This clonotype showed up many times. The rearrangement links TRBV2 to TRBJ2-7; 9 bases map to TRBD1. Per the germline V gene, CDR1 is SNHLY and CDR2 is FYNNEI. The V segment lost 8 bases and the J segment 0 bases; nucleotides outside the gene matches: 5. The CDR3 extends over 14 amino acids. The DNA for the CDR3 is TGTGCCAGCGTAGACAGGGGGTTCTCCTACGAGCAGTACTTC. Residues: CASVDRGFSYEQYF.

Points on this clonotype: The junction differs from germline at one of its ends, possibly a read error. This sequence joins TRBV30 and TRBJ1-2; no firm D call. This CDR3 is built from 13 residues. Per the germline V gene, CDR1 is GTSNPN and CDR2 is SVGIG (reference sequence). The CDR3 region is CAWRRELLYGCTF. The CDR3 region has the DNA TGTGCCTGGAGGAGGGAATTACTCTATGGCTGCACCTTC.